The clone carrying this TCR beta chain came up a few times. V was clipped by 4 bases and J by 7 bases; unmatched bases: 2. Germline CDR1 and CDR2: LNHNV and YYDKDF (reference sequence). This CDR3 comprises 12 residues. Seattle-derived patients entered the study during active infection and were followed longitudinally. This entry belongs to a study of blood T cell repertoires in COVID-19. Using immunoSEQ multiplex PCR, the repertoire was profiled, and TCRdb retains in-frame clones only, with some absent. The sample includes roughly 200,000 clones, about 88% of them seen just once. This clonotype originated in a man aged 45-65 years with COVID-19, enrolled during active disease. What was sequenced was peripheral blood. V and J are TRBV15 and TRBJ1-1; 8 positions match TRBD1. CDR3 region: CATSIDRGEAFF. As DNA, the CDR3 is TGTGCCACCAGCATTGACAGGGGTGAAGCTTTCTTT.